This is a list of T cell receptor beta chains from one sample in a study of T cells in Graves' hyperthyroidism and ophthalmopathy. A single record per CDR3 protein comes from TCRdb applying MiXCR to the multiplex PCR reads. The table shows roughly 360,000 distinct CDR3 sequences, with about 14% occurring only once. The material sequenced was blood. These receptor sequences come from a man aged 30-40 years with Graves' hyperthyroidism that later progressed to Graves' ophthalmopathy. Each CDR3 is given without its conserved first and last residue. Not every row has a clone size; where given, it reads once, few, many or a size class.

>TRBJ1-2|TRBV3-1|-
ASSQGRKTNYGYT
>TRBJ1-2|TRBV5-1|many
ASSLDGTGGRGYT
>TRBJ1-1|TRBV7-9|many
ASSPMTVNTEAF
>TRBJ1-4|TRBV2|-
ASSSSGQTGTNEKLF
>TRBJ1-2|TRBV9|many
ASSVDWTGGGYT
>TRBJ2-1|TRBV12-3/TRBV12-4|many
ASSGLAGGHEIDEQF
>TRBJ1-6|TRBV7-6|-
ASSLSGPGANSPLH
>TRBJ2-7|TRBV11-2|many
ASSRSGPKNYEQY
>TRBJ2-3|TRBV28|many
ASSPSAGGRDTQY
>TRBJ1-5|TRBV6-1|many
ASSYEAGPNQPQH
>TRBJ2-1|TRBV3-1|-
ASGGTSGGHYNEQF
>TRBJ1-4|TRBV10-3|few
AISGGQEEKLF
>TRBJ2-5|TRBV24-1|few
ATSDFPGESETQY
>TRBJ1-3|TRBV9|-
ASSVFGRSSSGNTIY
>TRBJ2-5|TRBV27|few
ASRPSTRETQY
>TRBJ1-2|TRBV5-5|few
ASRLTGGWTGYT
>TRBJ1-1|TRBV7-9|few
ASQSGSTEAF
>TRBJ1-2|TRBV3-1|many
ASSPRGTANYGYT
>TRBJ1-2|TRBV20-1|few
SARLWDRDYGYT
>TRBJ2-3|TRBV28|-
ASSEGDHTDTQY
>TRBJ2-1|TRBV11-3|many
ASSLFSYNEQF
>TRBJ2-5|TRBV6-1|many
ASSEGSKGRGETQY
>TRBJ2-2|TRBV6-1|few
ATKRDRGQGELF
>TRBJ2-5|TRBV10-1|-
ASSASGETQY
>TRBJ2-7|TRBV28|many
ASRKVPYEQY
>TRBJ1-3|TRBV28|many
ASSLDRRKY
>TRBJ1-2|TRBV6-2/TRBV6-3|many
ASSYSPGARDYGYT
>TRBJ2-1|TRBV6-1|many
ASSRGGASYNEQF
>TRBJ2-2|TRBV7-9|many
ASSTPASGNTGELF
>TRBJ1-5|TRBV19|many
ASRQNRISNQPQH
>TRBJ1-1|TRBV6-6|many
ASSYRPQNTEAF
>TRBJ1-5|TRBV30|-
AWKDTSNQPQH
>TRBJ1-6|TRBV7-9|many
ASSLEGFTLH
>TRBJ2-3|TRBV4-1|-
ASSQEVAGGITDTQY
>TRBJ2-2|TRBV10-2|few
AISPRPGELF
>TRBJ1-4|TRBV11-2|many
ASSPLPGQGSNEKLF
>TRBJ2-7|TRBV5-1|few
ASSPGTTEQY
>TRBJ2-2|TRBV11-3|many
ASSSRWVAGTGELF
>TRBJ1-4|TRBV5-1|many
ASSLDPGGEKLF
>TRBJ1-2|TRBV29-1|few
SVHTALYGYT
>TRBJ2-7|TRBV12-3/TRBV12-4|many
ASSFAGTSDEQY
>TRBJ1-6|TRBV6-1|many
ASSSRLIRSYNSPLH
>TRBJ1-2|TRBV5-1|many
ASSLTESYGYT